The next 18 T cell receptor beta chains were all read from a single sample in a study of patients and donors after allogeneic stem cell transplantation (dated by TCRdb to the early 2020s). Library creation used RT-PCR. Sequencing used a NextSeq 550. In-frame beta chains were kept once TCRdb had trimmed the public reads at Q25 with fastp and called clones with MiXCR. Every CDR3 protein is listed once, alongside the most common genes and DNA of its rows. Within this sample are approximately 90,000 distinct CDR3 sequences, with roughly 5.2% of them counted one time only. Clones ranked in the top ten supply about 2.5% of the sample. Sequencing was carried out using blood, either unsorted or a sorted T cell fraction (not recorded which). The receptors derive from a human donor who was either an allogeneic HSCT recipient or a stem cell or donor lymphocyte infusion donor (not recorded which). It is not recorded whose cells these are; they may come from a transplant donor.

This clonotype has a count of ten or more. V gene TRBV7-2 combines with J gene TRBJ2-6, with D uncertain. The CDR3 is made up of 17 amino acids. The V gene lost 1 base and the J gene lost 2 bases, with 12 bases spanning the gap. Germline CDR1 reads SGHTA; CDR2 reads FQGNSA. CDR3 residues: CASSLDPERTGANVLTF. Written as DNA, the CDR3 is TGTGCCAGCAGCTTAGATCCAGAACGTACTGGGGCCAACGTCCTGACTTTC.

This clonotype was seen at least ten times. The J gene is TRBJ1-3, the V gene TRBV20-1, with a possible D match to TRBD1 (5 bases). Looked up from germline, CDR1 is DFQATT and CDR2 is SNEGSKA (reference sequence). Trimming stripped 5 bases from V and 2 bases from J, with 19 bases between. The CDR3 loop spans 16 amino acids. The DNA of the CDR3 is TGCAGTGCTGGCCCCGCGGCAGGGTTTACTGGAAACACCATATATTTT. Translation gives CSAGPAAGFTGNTIYF.

In this sample, this clonotype turned up many times. This chain connects TRBV28 to TRBJ1-2; D unresolved. Germline V gives CDR1 MDHEN, CDR2 SYDVKM. The CDR3 loop spans 14 amino acids. V was cut by 6 bases and J by 5 bases, with 16 bases left in between. CDR3 coding DNA: TGTGCCAGCAGCAAGGCGGGTCGAGGATATGGCTACACCTTC. Translating gives CASSKAGRGYGYTF.

The chain carries TRBV5-4 and TRBJ1-2, with TRBD1 matching 7 bases. The CDR3 has 13 amino acids. Germline loops: CDR1 SGHNT, CDR2 YYREEE (reference sequence). V trimming: 4 bases; J trimming: 8 bases; junction bases outside the gene matches: 8. The CDR3 DNA sequence: TGTGCCAGCAGCCCTCAGACAGGGCGAGGCTACACCTTC. Residues: CASSPQTGRGYTF.

This clonotype was counted many times. This sequence joins TRBV24-1 and TRBJ2-5; 11 nucleotides line up with TRBD1. V gave up 4 bases and J gave up 4 bases; unmatched junction bases: 4. From germline, CDR1 is KGHDR and CDR2 SFDVKD. The CDR3 consists of 15 residues. DNA of the CDR3: TGTGCCACCAGTGACCCTGGGACAGGGGGAGAGACCCAGTACTTC. Translating it yields CATSDPGTGGETQYF.

The sample holds many counts of this clonotype. The chain couples TRBV29-1 to TRBJ1-1; the D is unclear. The CDR3 totals 12 residues. CDR1 is SQVTM, CDR2 ANQGSEA, per germline. V dropped 2 bases and J dropped 4 bases, with 8 bases sitting between them. The CDR3 nucleotides read TGCAGCGTTGAACCGACCCGCACTGAAGCTTTCTTT. This gives the protein CSVEPTRTEAFF.

In this sample, this clonotype turned up many times. The V call is TRBV7-2, the J call TRBJ2-1; 10 bases align to TRBD2. V shed 1 base, J shed 4 bases, and the junction held 7 bases outside the gene matches. Germline CDR1 SGHTA, CDR2 FQGNSA. The CDR3 loop spans 17 amino acids. CDR3 sequence reads: CASSLGPTSGTYNEQFF. The CDR3, as DNA: TGTGCCAGCAGCTTAGGTCCCACTAGCGGGACTTACAATGAGCAGTTCTTC.

This clonotype showed up many times. This chain uses TRBV2 with TRBJ2-4; TRBD1 matches 10 bases. Germline V gives CDR1 SNHLY, CDR2 FYNNEI. The CDR3 has 14 residues. V was pared by 3 bases and J by 8 bases, with 4 bases of the junction left unmatched. CDR3 nucleotide sequence: TGTGCCAGCAGTGACACCGGGACAGGGGACATTCAGTACTTC. Its protein product is CASSDTGTGDIQYF.

This clonotype was detected ten times or more. This chain uses TRBV11-3 with TRBJ2-3; D ambiguous. Germline assignment: CDR1 SGHNT and CDR2 YENEEA. This CDR3 comprises 15 residues. Trimming cost V 5 bases and J 0 bases, with 12 bases left between them. CDR3 amino acids: CASSQTDLSTDTQYF. The CDR3 nucleotides are TGTGCCAGCAGCCAAACAGACCTGAGCACAGATACGCAGTATTTT.

In its sample, this clonotype was seen a few times. The chain uses TRBV9 and TRBJ2-7; 12 nucleotides align to TRBD2. The germline V gene has CDR1 SGDLS and CDR2 YYNGEE. V was clipped by 0 bases and J by 7 bases; unmatched bases: 5. The CDR3 contains 15 residues. As DNA, the CDR3 is TGTGCCAGCAGCGTAGGCGGGCTAGCGGGAGGGGAGCAGTACTTC. Translated: CASSVGGLAGGEQYF. Full variable domain (rest looked up from reference TRBV9 and TRBJ2-7): DSGVTQTPKHLITATGQRVTLRCSPRSGDLSVYWYQQSLDQGLQFLIQYYNGEERAKGNILERFSAQQFPDLHSELNLSSLELGDSALYFCASSVGGLAGGEQYFGPGTRLTVT.

Details on this clonotype: One end of the junction does not line up with germline, which may come from a read error. The chain joins TRBV27 to TRBJ1-1; D gene unclear. CDR3 length: 15 amino acids. The germline CDR1 and CDR2 sequences are MNHEY and SMNVEV (reference sequence). CDR3 nucleotides: TGTGCCTGCAGACCACGGGAACGAGGTAATGCTGAAGCTTTCTTT. This translates into CACRPRERGNAEAFF.

This clonotype has a count of ten or more. The chain uses TRBV20-1 and TRBJ2-1, with TRBD2 matching 8 bases. The J segment lost 4 bases and the V segment lost 2 bases, leaving 10 bases of the junction unmatched. The CDR3 totals 16 residues. CDR1 is DFQATT, CDR2 SNEGSKA, per germline (reference sequence). CDR3 amino acids: CSARKITGGLYNEQFF. In DNA form, the CDR3 reads TGCAGTGCTAGAAAAATAACGGGGGGGCTATACAATGAGCAGTTCTTC.

This clonotype was found many times. V gene TRBV20-1 combines with J gene TRBJ1-1; TRBD1 matches at 9 bases. CDR3 length: 14 amino acids. CDR1 is DFQATT, CDR2 SNEGSKA, per germline (reference sequence). After removal of 3 bases from V and 5 bases from J, the junction contained 7 bases not matched to a gene. The CDR3 protein is CSASSPTGGTEAFF. CDR3 bases: TGCAGTGCTAGTTCCCCGACAGGGGGTACTGAAGCTTTCTTT.

This clonotype was seen more than once but under ten times. V is TRBV28 and J is TRBJ2-3, with TRBD2 matching over 11 bases. From germline, CDR1 is MDHEN and CDR2 SYDVKM. This CDR3 spans 19 amino acids. Trimming cost V 5 bases and J 3 bases; bases outside gene matches: 16. In nucleotides, the CDR3 is TGTGCCAGCAGTAGATACTGGACTAGCGGGTTTACAGGGACAGATACGCAGTATTTT. This gives the protein CASSRYWTSGFTGTDTQYF.

Many counts were recorded for this clonotype. The rearrangement uses TRBV10-2 and TRBJ2-7; D possibly corresponds to TRBD2 (8 bases). Germline V gene lookup returns CDR1 WSHSY and CDR2 SAAADI. V lost 3 bases and J lost 8, with 23 bases in between. The CDR3 loop spans 16 amino acids. The CDR3 protein is CASSDPRGSGRGQQYF. The CDR3 DNA is TGCGCCAGCAGTGACCCCAGGGGGAGCGGGAGAGGCCAGCAGTACTTC.

The rearrangement joins TRBV24-1 to TRBJ2-3; 7 positions match TRBD1. The germline gives CDR1 KGHDR, CDR2 SFDVKD. This CDR3 contains 14 residues. V shed 8 bases, J shed 0 bases, and the junction held 4 bases outside the gene matches. The DNA for the CDR3 is TGTGCCACCACTACAGGGGATAGCACAGATACGCAGTATTTT. It specifies CATTTGDSTDTQYF.

This clonotype has more than one count but fewer than ten. The rearrangement links TRBV7-2 to TRBJ2-5; possibly TRBD2 for D (5 bases). The germline V and J ends were trimmed by 11 bases and 4 bases, with 14 bases remaining between them. CDR1 and CDR2 from the germline V gene are SGHTA and FQGNSA. This CDR3 comprises 12 residues. CDR3 amino acids: CAGSTRSETQYF. In DNA, the CDR3 is TGTGCCGGATCTACTAGATCAGAGACCCAGTACTTC.

This clonotype was detected many times. The chain couples TRBV3-1 to TRBJ2-5, with D perhaps matching TRBD1 (6 bases). Trimming removed 10 bases at V and 5 bases at J, with 17 bases between. This CDR3 is built from 13 residues. CDR1 LGHDT and CDR2 YNNKEL come from the germline V gene (reference sequence). CDR3 sequence reads: CAIQNRVSETQYF. CDR3 DNA: TGTGCCATTCAAAACAGGGTGTCGGAGACCCAGTACTTC.